These 19 T cell receptor beta chains came from one sample sequenced in a study of T cells after yellow fever vaccination. TCRdb reprocessed the 5' RACE reads with MiXCR, giving one entry per CDR3 protein. Among 200,000 to 300,000 distinct CDR3 sequences listed, approximately 6.8% were seen once. The source was CD4+ T cells sorted from PBMCs, collected on the day of the yellow fever booster vaccination. Receptors originate from a man aged 30-40 years who received the YFV17D yellow fever vaccine.

This clonotype was observed many times. This sequence joins TRBV20-1 and TRBJ2-3; D is possibly TRBD1 (5 bases). V was trimmed by 0 bases and J by 5 bases, leaving 9 bases between them. CDR1 DFQATT and CDR2 SNEGSKA come from the germline V gene (reference sequence). This CDR3 is built from 13 residues. The CDR3 region is CSARDGARDTQYF. In DNA, the CDR3 is TGCAGTGCTAGAGATGGGGCGCGAGATACGCAGTATTTT.

This clonotype was counted a few times. The rearrangement links TRBV19 to TRBJ2-4, with D perhaps matching TRBD2 (5 bases). The CDR3 extends over 15 amino acids. Looked up from germline, CDR1 is LNHDA and CDR2 is SQIVND (reference sequence). Trimming stripped 3 bases from V and 0 bases from J, with 9 bases between. CDR3 amino acids: CASSMEVLAKNIQYF. For the CDR3, the DNA is TGTGCCAGTAGTATGGAGGTACTAGCCAAAAACATTCAGTACTTC.

The rearrangement links TRBV20-1 to TRBJ2-5; 8 bases are a match to TRBD2. There are 14 residues in the CDR3. Germline V gene lookup returns CDR1 DFQATT and CDR2 SNEGSKA (reference sequence). Trimming took 3 bases from V and 6 from J; bases not matched to a gene: 9. This CDR3 reads CSASPSGCDKTQYF. For the CDR3, the DNA is TGCAGTGCTAGTCCTAGCGGGTGTGATAAGACCCAGTACTTC.

The table lists this clonotype with a few counts. Here the CDR3 reads CSVDQGTRWDTQYF. The CDR3 DNA reads as TGCAGCGTTGATCAGGGGACTCGCTGGGATACGCAGTATTTT. The rearrangement uses TRBV29-1 and TRBJ2-3; possibly TRBD1 or TRBD2 for D (6 bases each). Per the germline V gene, CDR1 is SQVTM and CDR2 is ANQGSEA. V was trimmed by 3 bases and J by 6 bases, leaving 16 bases between them. This CDR3 region has 14 residues.

J is TRBJ2-7 and V is TRBV5-4, with 7 positions matching TRBD2. J lost 7 bases, V lost 2 bases, and 12 bases had no gene match. The CDR3 sequence is 15 residues long. Germline values: CDR1 SGHNT, CDR2 YYREEE (reference sequence). CDR3 nucleotide sequence: TGTGCCAGCAGCTTCGGCGGGAGAGGGGTCGGGGAGCAGTACTTC. Translated: CASSFGGRGVGEQYF.

This chain uses TRBV12-3 or TRBV12-4 with TRBJ2-2; D unclear. Between the trimmed V and J ends, which lost 0 bases and 7 bases, there was a span of 9 bases. CDR3 size: 14 residues. The CDR3 DNA is TGTGCCAGCAGTTTAGCGCTAGGGCGCGGGGAGCTGTTTTTT. It codes for CASSLALGRGELFF.

The CDR3 loop reads CATSDRGLAGGPDTQYF. DNA for the CDR3: TGTGCCACCAGTGATCGGGGACTAGCGGGAGGCCCAGATACGCAGTATTTT. The chain uses TRBV24-1 and TRBJ2-3, with TRBD2 matching 15 bases. The CDR3 has 17 residues. Trimming at V came to 3 bases and at J to 4 bases, leaving 4 bases not matched to a gene. Germline V gene sequence: CDR1 KGHDR, CDR2 SFDVKD.

CDR3 residues: CASTRGGTQYF. CDR3 coding DNA: TGTGCCAGCACCAGGGGTGGTACGCAGTATTTT. The rearrangement links TRBV25-1 to TRBJ2-3; possibly TRBD1 for D (6 bases). CDR1 and CDR2 (germline): MGHDK, SYGVNS. Trimming cost V 7 bases and J 8 bases, with 10 bases left between them. The CDR3 sequence is 11 residues long.

Many counts were recorded for this clonotype. The CDR3 DNA follows: TGCAGTGCTTTTACCAGGAGTAACTATGGCTACACCTTC. Protein product: CSAFTRSNYGYTF. The chain combines TRBV20-1 with TRBJ1-2, with D unresolved. Deletions cut 5 bases from V and 1 base from J, with 11 bases between. The CDR3 loop spans 13 amino acids. Germline V lookup: CDR1 DFQATT, CDR2 SNEGSKA (reference sequence).

This clonotype came up many times. The J gene is TRBJ2-7, the V gene TRBV10-3; a possible D gene is TRBD1 (6 bases). This CDR3 has 17 amino acids. Trimming left V 1 base short and J 6 bases short, with 22 bases between. Germline V gene lookup returns CDR1 ENHRY and CDR2 SYGVKD. The CDR3 reads CAISELGAGASSGEQYF. In DNA form, the CDR3 reads TGTGCCATCAGTGAGTTAGGGGCAGGGGCTTCGAGCGGCGAGCAGTACTTC.

A few counts support this clonotype. The rearrangement links TRBV7-2 to TRBJ2-3; TRBD2 is a possible D gene (5 bases). CDR1 SGHTA and CDR2 FQGNSA come from the germline V gene. V was shortened by 0 bases and J by 0 bases, with 13 bases between the two germline ends. CDR3 length: 17 residues. The CDR3 coding sequence is TGTGCCAGCAGCTTAGCCGCGGTAGCGAGGAGCACAGATACGCAGTATTTT. Amino acids: CASSLAAVARSTDTQYF.

This clonotype was found a few times. This chain connects TRBV6-5 to TRBJ1-1; TRBD1 aligns across 8 bases. The germline CDR1 and CDR2 sequences are MNHEY and SVGAGI. Trimming at V came to 1 base and at J to 3 bases, leaving 4 bases not matched to a gene. This CDR3 region has 15 residues. CDR3 nucleotides: TGTGCCAGCAGTTACTGGGACAGGCCGTACACTGAAGCTTTCTTT. Encoded protein: CASSYWDRPYTEAFF.

V usage is TRBV7-2 and J usage is TRBJ1-2; a possible D gene is TRBD1 (5 bases). CDR3 length: 14 amino acids. Per germline, CDR1 SGHTA and CDR2 FQGNSA. V was trimmed by 6 bases and J by 5 bases, leaving 16 bases between them. The CDR3 loop reads CASSYGGAGYGYTF. The CDR3, as DNA: TGTGCCAGCAGTTATGGCGGGGCAGGGTATGGCTACACCTTC.

The chain has TRBV7-2 and TRBJ2-7; D possibly corresponds to TRBD2 (5 bases). There are 15 residues in the CDR3. V was clipped by 4 bases and J by 4 bases, with 17 bases between them. The germline V gene has CDR1 SGHTA and CDR2 FQGNSA. As DNA, the CDR3 is TGTGCCAGCAGCTCCGACTCCTCTAGGACTTACGAGCAGTACTTC. It yields the protein CASSSDSSRTYEQYF.

This clonotype was detected many times. V is TRBV29-1 and J is TRBJ2-3; 7 bases line up with TRBD2. V shed 8 bases, J shed 0 bases, and the junction held 2 bases outside the gene matches. Germline-derived CDR1 and CDR2 are SQVTM and ANQGSEA. This CDR3 spans 12 amino acids. The CDR3 reads CSFSGSTDTQYF. The CDR3 DNA sequence: TGCAGCTTTAGCGGGAGCACAGATACGCAGTATTTT.

This clonotype was recorded many times. The gene calls are TRBV7-2 and TRBJ1-1; possible D gene TRBD1, 6 bases. V lost 4 bases and J 0 bases, leaving 15 bases between the germline ends. Per the germline V gene, CDR1 is SGHTA and CDR2 is FQGNSA. The CDR3 is 16 residues long. In nucleotides, the CDR3 is TGTGCCAGCAGCTCCACCCGAGGGGGTCTGAACACTGAAGCTTTCTTT. Amino acids: CASSSTRGGLNTEAFF.

The J gene is TRBJ2-4, the V gene TRBV20-1, with no clear D. This CDR3 has 15 residues. The V end was cut by 5 bases, the J end by 0 bases, with 14 bases between. Germline V CDR1 and CDR2: DFQATT, SNEGSKA (reference sequence). DNA of the CDR3: TGCAGTGCTTCCGCTGTTGGCCTAGCCAAAAACATTCAGTACTTC. This codes for CSASAVGLAKNIQYF.

This clonotype was detected only a few times. This sequence joins TRBV5-1 and TRBJ2-1; 8 positions match TRBD2. Germline-derived CDR1 and CDR2 are SGHRS and YFSETQ. J lost 7 bases, V lost 5 bases, and 2 bases had no gene match. The CDR3 has 12 amino acids. The CDR3 here is CASSSGKNEQFF. In nucleotides, the CDR3 is TGCGCCAGCAGTAGCGGGAAGAATGAGCAGTTCTTC. Looking up the rest from reference TRBV5-1 and TRBJ2-1 gives the full variable domain: KAGVTQTPRYLIKTRGQQVTLSCSPISGHRSVSWYQQTPGQGLQFLFEYFSETQRNKGNFPGRFSGRQFSNSRSEMNVSTLELGDSALYLCASSSGKNEQFFGPGTRLTVL.

This clonotype occurred a few times. The V gene is TRBV12-3 or TRBV12-4, the J gene TRBJ1-4; D gene uncertain. The V end was cut by 8 bases, the J end by 13 bases, with 17 bases between. This CDR3 is built from 12 residues. CDR3 nucleotides: TGTGCCAGCCGTTACATGGGCGAAGGACTGTTTTTT. It yields the protein CASRYMGEGLFF.